The 12 T cell receptor beta chains presented below share a single source sample, sequenced in a study of a mutant IDH1 vaccine in newly diagnosed glioma. This table comes from immunoSEQ multiplex PCR, and its TCRdb copy is limited to in-frame clones, with some not included. The top ten hold around 5.3% of the sample, which has 50,000 to 60,000 clones, around 80% seen once. For these TCRs, the target antigens are not known. As to time point: week 5, during vaccination. Doses consisted of 300 ug of mutant IDH1 20-mer peptide each, paired with topical imiquimod. Sample: PBMCs, taken from a glioma patient whose treatment included an IDH1 peptide vaccine. These receptors were collected from a man aged 50 to 59 with glioma.

This chain uses TRBV6-5 with TRBJ2-3; D possibly corresponds to TRBD2 (5 bases). V dropped 7 bases and J dropped 0 bases, with 11 bases sitting between them. The CDR3 has 14 residues. Germline V gene data show CDR1 as MNHEY and CDR2 as SVGAGI. The CDR3 loop reads CASKGSASTDTQYF. CDR3 coding DNA: TGTGCCAGCAAAGGGAGTGCTAGCACAGATACGCAGTATTTT.

This clone was seen once. This chain uses TRBV7-2 with TRBJ1-2; D remains unclear. CDR1 and CDR2 from the germline V gene are SGHTA and FQGNSA. With 3 bases removed from V and 8 bases from J, the gap between germline ends came to 10 bases. This CDR3 region has 12 residues. CDR3 sequence reads: CASSFSGLGYTF. DNA for the CDR3: TGTGCCAGCAGCTTTAGCGGATTGGGCTACACCTTC.

This clone is a singleton in its sample. This sequence joins TRBV30 and TRBJ1-5, with D perhaps matching TRBD1 (5 bases). V was trimmed by 0 bases and J by 3 bases, leaving 15 bases between them. The CDR3 contains 16 residues. Germline V gene sequence: CDR1 GTSNPN, CDR2 SVGIG (reference sequence). The CDR3 DNA reads TGTGCCTGGAGTGTACAAGGCAAGGGGTTCAATCAGCCCCAGCATTTT. As protein: CAWSVQGKGFNQPQHF.

J is TRBJ1-4 and V is TRBV9, with 10 bases lining up with TRBD1. In germline, CDR1 is SGDLS, CDR2 YYNGEE. CDR3 length equals 16 residues. V dropped 3 bases and J dropped 4; count of bases not matched to a gene: 6. In DNA form, the CDR3 reads TGTGCCAGCAGCGGGGGGACAGGGGAGGGTAATGAAAAACTGTTTTTT. Protein product: CASSGGTGEGNEKLFF.

The rearrangement links TRBV7-2 to TRBJ2-7; perhaps TRBD1 as D (6 bases). The V end lost 5 bases, the J end lost 2 bases, and 13 bases lay between the germline ends. Germline CDR1 and CDR2: SGHTA and FQGNSA. The CDR3 sequence is 14 residues long. The CDR3 DNA reads TGTGCCAGCAGCAGGGGTGGGGGCGCCTACGAGCAGTACTTC. Encoded protein: CASSRGGGAYEQYF.

The DNA for the CDR3 is TGCGCCAGCAGAATGGAGTACGAGCAGTACTTC. This translates into CASRMEYEQYF. The V gene is TRBV5-1, the J gene TRBJ2-7; D unresolved. Germline CDR1 is SGHRS and CDR2 is YFSETQ. The CDR3 contains 11 residues. The V gene lost 5 bases and the J gene lost 4 bases, with 7 bases spanning the gap.

This clone came up once. V usage is TRBV18 and J usage is TRBJ1-4, with D tentatively TRBD1 (6 bases). This CDR3 region has 16 residues. Germline V gives CDR1 KGHSH, CDR2 LQKENI. V shed 2 bases and J shed 7 bases, with 17 bases lying between them. As DNA, the CDR3 is TGTGCCAGCTCACCAAGGAGGGCAGGGGACGGTGAAAAACTGTTTTTT. It is translated as CASSPRRAGDGEKLFF.

The V call is TRBV10-3, the J call TRBJ1-2; D is undetermined. Germline V gives CDR1 ENHRY, CDR2 SYGVKD. Trimming took off 0 bases at V and 0 bases at J, with 5 bases between the two ends. The CDR3 spans 14 residues. Here the CDR3 reads CAISESKANYGYTF. The DNA for the CDR3 is TGTGCCATCAGTGAGTCCAAGGCTAACTATGGCTACACCTTC.

The chain uses TRBV28 and TRBJ1-1; D is ambiguous. This CDR3 has 13 residues. Germline V gene lookup returns CDR1 MDHEN and CDR2 SYDVKM. V dropped 3 bases and J dropped 2 bases, with 7 bases sitting between them. The CDR3 loop is CASSFNFNTEAFF. In nucleotides, the CDR3 is TGTGCCAGCAGTTTCAATTTCAACACTGAAGCTTTCTTT.

The chain couples TRBV5-1 to TRBJ2-3, with 8 positions matching TRBD1. J was trimmed by 2 bases and V by 4 bases; bases with no gene match: 9. This CDR3 has 16 residues. Germline loops: CDR1 SGHRS, CDR2 YFSETQ. CDR3 in amino acids: CASSTGQGLPTDTQYF. CDR3 coding DNA: TGCGCCAGCAGCACAGGACAGGGTTTACCCACAGATACGCAGTATTTT.

The rearrangement joins TRBV19 to TRBJ2-1, with 15 positions matching TRBD2. The V segment lost 5 bases and the J segment 10 bases; nucleotides outside the gene matches: 6. Germline assignment: CDR1 LNHDA and CDR2 SQIVND (reference sequence). The CDR3 contains 15 residues. This CDR3 is CASSRTSGGAREQFF. The CDR3 DNA reads TGTGCCAGTAGTCGGACTAGCGGGGGGGCCAGGGAGCAGTTCTTC. Together with reference TRBV19 and TRBJ2-1, the CDR3 gives the full variable domain: DGGITQSPKYLFRKEGQNVTLSCEQNLNHDAMYWYRQDPGQGLRLIYYSQIVNDFQKGDIAEGYSVSREKKESFPLTVTSAQKNPTAFYLCASSRTSGGAREQFFGPGTRLTVL.

This clone was observed once. The chain combines TRBV30 with TRBJ1-1, with no clear D. CDR1 is GTSNPN and CDR2 is SVGIG in the germline V gene (reference sequence). Trimming removed 1 base at V and 1 base at J, with 7 bases between. The CDR3 has 13 amino acids. The CDR3 bases are TGTGCCTGGAGTGGGTCCTCGAACACTGAAGCTTTCTTT. Its translation is CAWSGSSNTEAFF.